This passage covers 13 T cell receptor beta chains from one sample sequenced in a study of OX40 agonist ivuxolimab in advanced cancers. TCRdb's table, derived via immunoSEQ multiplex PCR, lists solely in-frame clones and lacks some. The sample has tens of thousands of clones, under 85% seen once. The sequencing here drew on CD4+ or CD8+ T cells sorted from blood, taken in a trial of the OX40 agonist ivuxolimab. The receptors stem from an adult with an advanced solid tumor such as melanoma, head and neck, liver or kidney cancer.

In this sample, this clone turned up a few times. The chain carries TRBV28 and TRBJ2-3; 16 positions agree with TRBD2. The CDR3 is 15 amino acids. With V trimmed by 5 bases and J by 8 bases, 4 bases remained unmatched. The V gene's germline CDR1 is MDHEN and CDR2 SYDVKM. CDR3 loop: CASSLGTSGRGTQYF. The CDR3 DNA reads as TGTGCCAGCAGTCTCGGGACTAGCGGGAGGGGTACGCAGTATTTT. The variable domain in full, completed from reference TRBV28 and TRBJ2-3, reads DVKVTQSSRYLVKRTGEKVFLECVQDMDHENMFWYRQDPGLGLRLIYFSYDVKMKEKGDIPEGYSVSREKKERFSLILESASTNQTSMYLCASSLGTSGRGTQYFGPGTRLTVL.

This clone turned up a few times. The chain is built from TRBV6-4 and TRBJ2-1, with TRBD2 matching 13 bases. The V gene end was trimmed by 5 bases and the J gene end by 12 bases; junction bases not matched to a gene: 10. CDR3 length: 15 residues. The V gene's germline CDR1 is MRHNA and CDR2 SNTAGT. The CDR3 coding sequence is TGTGCCAGCAGTTTACTAGCGGGAGGGCAGGTAGTGCAGTTCTTC. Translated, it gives CASSLLAGGQVVQFF.

CDR3 sequence: CASRGDRTGELFF. The CDR3 region has the DNA TGTGCCAGCCGGGGGGATCGGACCGGGGAGCTGTTTTTT. V usage is TRBV6-5 and J usage is TRBJ2-2; 7 bases map to TRBD2. The trim removed 8 bases at V and 5 bases at J, leaving 5 bases unmatched. Germline CDR1 is MNHEY and CDR2 is SVGAGI. The CDR3 contains 13 residues.

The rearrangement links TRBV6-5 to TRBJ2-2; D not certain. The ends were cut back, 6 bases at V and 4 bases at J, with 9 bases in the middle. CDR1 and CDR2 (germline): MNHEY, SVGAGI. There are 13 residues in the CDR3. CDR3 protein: CASRPRPTGELFF. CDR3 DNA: TGTGCCAGCAGACCCAGACCCACCGGGGAGCTGTTTTTT.

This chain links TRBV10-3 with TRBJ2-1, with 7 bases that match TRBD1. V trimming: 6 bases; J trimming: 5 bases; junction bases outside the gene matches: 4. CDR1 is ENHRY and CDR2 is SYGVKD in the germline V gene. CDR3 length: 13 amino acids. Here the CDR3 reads CAISPDRDNEQFF. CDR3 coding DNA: TGTGCCATCAGCCCCGACAGGGACAATGAGCAGTTCTTC.

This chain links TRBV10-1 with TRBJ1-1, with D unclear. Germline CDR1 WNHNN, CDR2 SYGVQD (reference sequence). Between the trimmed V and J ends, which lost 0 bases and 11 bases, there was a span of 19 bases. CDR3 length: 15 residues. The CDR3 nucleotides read TGCGCCAGCAGTGAGTCGGGTACTCTACAGACCTTGGCTTTCTTT. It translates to CASSESGTLQTLAFF.

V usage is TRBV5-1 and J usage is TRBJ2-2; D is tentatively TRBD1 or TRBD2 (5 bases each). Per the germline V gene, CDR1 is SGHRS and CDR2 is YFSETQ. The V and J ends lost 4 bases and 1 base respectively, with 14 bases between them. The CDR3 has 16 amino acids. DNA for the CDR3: TGCGCCAGCAGCGGTTCCGGGACCTTGAACACCGGGGAGCTGTTTTTT. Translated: CASSGSGTLNTGELFF.

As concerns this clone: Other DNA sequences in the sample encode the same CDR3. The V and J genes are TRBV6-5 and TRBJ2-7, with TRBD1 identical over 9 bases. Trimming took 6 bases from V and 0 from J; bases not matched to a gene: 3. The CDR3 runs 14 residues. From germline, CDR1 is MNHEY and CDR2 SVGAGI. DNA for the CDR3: TGTGCCAGCAGCCGACAGGGGGGCTCCTACGAGCAGTACTTC. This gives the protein CASSRQGGSYEQYF.

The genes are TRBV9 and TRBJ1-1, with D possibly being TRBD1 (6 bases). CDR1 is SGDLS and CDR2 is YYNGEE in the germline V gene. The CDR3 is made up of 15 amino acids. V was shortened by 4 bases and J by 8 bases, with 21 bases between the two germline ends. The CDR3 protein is CASSSYFPGAGEAFF. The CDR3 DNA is TGTGCCAGCAGCTCTTATTTTCCAGGGGCTGGGGAAGCTTTCTTT.

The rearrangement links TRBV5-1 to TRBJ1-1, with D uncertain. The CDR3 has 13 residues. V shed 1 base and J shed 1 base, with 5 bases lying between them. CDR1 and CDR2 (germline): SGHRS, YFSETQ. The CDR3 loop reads CASSLPGNTEAFF. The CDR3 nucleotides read TGCGCCAGCAGCTTGCCAGGGAACACTGAAGCTTTCTTT.

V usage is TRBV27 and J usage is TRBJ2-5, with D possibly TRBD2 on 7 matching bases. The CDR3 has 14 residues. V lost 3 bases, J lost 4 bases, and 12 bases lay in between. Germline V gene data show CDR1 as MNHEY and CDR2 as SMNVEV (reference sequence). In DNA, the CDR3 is TGTGCCAGCAGTTTGGACGGGGGGCGAGAGACCCAGTACTTC. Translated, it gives CASSLDGGRETQYF.

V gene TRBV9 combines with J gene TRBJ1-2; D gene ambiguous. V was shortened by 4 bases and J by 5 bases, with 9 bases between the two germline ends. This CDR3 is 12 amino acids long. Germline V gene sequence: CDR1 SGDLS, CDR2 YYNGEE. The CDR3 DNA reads TGTGCCAGCAGCCGAACAGAATATGGCTACACCTTC. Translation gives CASSRTEYGYTF.

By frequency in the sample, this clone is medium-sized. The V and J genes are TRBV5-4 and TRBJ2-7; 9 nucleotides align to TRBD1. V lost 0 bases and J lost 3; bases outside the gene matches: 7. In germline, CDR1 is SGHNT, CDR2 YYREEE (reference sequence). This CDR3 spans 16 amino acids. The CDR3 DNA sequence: TGTGCCAGCAGCTTGGCCGGGACAGGGACCGTCTACGAGCAGTACTTC. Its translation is CASSLAGTGTVYEQYF.